Detailed here is one TCR beta chain. Trimming left V 3 bases short and J 4 bases short, with 10 bases between. Germline-derived CDR1 and CDR2 are MNHEY and SMNVEV (reference sequence). The CDR3 covers 14 residues. This sample is part of a study of cytomegalovirus exposure and HLA in healthy donors. Repertoires were generated with immunoSEQ multiplex PCR, while TCRdb's copy carries only in-frame clones and drops some. The table has 100,000 to 150,000 clones, approximately 91% seen once. The chain carries TRBV27 and TRBJ1-3; a weak D match, TRBD1 (6 bases). The specimen was PBMCs. The receptor's source is a man aged 25 to 40 in good health and CMV-seronegative. The chain's CDR3 is CASSFTGSGNTIYF. Written as DNA, the CDR3 is TGTGCCAGCAGTTTCACAGGGTCAGGAAACACCATATATTTT.